The clone carrying this TCR beta chain was found a few times. Its antigen is unidentified. The source of the sample is a study of CD4+ T cells in melanoma. Study results and caveats: CD8+ T cell, macrophage and B cell function reportedly correlated with neoantigen-specific CD4+ T cells.

V was cut by 1 base and J by 6 bases, with 7 bases left in between. This CDR3 spans 14 amino acids. Germline V CDR1 and CDR2: LGHNA, YNFKEQ. Measured with immunoSEQ multiplex PCR; TCRdb has only the in-frame clones, and not every one. The data hold approximately 14,000 clones, with less than 70% observed a single time. Material for sequencing was cells from a culture (not recorded whether cultured in vitro). The receptor's source is a human donor with melanoma. The V and J genes are TRBV4-2 and TRBJ1-6; the D is unclear. The chain's CDR3 is CASSQVAANSPLHF. The CDR3 nucleotides read TGTGCCAGCAGCCAAGTTGCAGCTAATTCACCCCTCCACTTT.